This T cell receptor beta chain was captured in a study of metastatic and nonmetastatic thyroid tumors. Prior to thyroid surgery, none of the patients had received any treatment. This clone has just a few counts. Authors' processing steps: The study's classifier, a distant-metastasis tool for papillary thyroid cancer, was built using CDR3 differences across clinicopathological groups. Using MiXCR, TCRdb re-called clones from the PCR reads. It is TCRdb's table, rather than the study itself, that gives the V and J calls and clone size. The sample includes approximately 11,000 clones, just under 30% of them seen just once. V was clipped by 8 bases and J by 0 bases; unmatched bases: 7. The CDR3 contains 14 residues. The germline V gene encodes CDR1 SNHLY and CDR2 FYNNEI.

The sequence was obtained from a female donor with papillary thyroid cancer or a benign thyroid nodule (not recorded which). Some clones in this sample may be carry-over from other donors' samples. The chain links TRBV2 to TRBJ2-7; 7 bases match TRBD1. The sequenced material came from tumor tissue. CDR3 loop: CASHGQDHSYEQYF. The CDR3 coding sequence is TGTGCCAGCCATGGACAGGACCACTCCTACGAGCAGTACTTC.